The sequence of this T cell receptor beta chain was determined in a study of control samples from healthy donors and cancer patients. Sequencing used immunoSEQ multiplex PCR; TCRdb keeps in-frame clones, though not all of them. The sample contains 130,000 to 150,000 clones, 91% of which appear only once. The sequenced sample consisted of blood. This clonotype was sampled from a man aged 30 to 45 in good health.

The chain's CDR3 is CASSILDSYEQYF. The CDR3 DNA sequence: TGTGCCAGTAGTATCCTGGACAGCTACGAGCAGTACTTC. This chain uses TRBV19 with TRBJ2-7, with D tentatively TRBD1 (6 bases). The CDR3 sequence is 13 residues long. Germline V gene lookup returns CDR1 LNHDA and CDR2 SQIVND (reference sequence). V lost 3 bases, J lost 3 bases, and 9 bases lay in between.